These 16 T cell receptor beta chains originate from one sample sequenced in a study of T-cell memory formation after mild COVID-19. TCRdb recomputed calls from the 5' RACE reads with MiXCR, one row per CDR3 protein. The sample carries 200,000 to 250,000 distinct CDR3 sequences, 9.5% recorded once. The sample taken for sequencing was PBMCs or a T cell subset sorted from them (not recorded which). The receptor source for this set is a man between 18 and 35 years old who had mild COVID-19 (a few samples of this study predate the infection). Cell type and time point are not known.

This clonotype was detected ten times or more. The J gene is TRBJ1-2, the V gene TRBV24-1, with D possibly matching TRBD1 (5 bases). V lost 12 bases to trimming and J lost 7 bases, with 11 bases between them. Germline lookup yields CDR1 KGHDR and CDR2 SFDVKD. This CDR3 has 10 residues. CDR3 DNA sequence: TGTGCCCCCCCGGGGCGTGGCTACACCTTC. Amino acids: CAPPGRGYTF.

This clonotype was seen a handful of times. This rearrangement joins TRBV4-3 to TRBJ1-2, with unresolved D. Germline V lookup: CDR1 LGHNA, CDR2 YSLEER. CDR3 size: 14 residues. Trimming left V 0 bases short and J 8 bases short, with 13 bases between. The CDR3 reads CASSQDAGSRGYTF. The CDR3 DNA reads TGCGCCAGCAGCCAAGACGCCGGGTCCCGCGGCTACACCTTC.

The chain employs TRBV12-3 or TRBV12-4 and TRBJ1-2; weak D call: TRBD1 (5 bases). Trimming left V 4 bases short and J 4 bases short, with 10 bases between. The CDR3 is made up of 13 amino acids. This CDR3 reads CASSSTEIYGYTF. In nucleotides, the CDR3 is TGTGCCAGCAGTTCGACAGAAATCTATGGCTACACCTTC.

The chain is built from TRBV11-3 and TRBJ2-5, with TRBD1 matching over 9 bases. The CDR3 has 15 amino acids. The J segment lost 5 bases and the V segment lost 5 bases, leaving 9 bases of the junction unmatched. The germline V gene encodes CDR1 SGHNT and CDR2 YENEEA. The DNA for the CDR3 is TGTGCCAGCAGCACGGGGACAGGGATGAGCGAGACCCAGTACTTC. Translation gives CASSTGTGMSETQYF.

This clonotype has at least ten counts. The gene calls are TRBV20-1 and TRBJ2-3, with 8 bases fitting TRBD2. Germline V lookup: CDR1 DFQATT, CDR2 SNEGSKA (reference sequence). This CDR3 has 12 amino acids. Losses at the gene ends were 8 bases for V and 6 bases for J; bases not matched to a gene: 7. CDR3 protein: CSSHSGVDTQYF. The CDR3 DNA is TGCAGTTCACATAGCGGGGTGGATACGCAGTATTTT.

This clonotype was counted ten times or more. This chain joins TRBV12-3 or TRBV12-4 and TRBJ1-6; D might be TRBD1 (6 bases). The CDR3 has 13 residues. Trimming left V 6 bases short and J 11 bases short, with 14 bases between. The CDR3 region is CASSRTGFAPLHF. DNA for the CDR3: TGTGCCAGCAGCCGAACAGGGTTCGCACCCCTCCACTTT.

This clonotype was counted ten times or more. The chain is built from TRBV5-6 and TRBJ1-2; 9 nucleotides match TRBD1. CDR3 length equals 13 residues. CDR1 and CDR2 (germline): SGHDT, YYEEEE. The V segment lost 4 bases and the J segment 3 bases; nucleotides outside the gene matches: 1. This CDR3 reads CASSRDRDYGYTF. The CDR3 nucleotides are TGTGCCAGCAGCCGGGACAGGGACTATGGCTACACCTTC.

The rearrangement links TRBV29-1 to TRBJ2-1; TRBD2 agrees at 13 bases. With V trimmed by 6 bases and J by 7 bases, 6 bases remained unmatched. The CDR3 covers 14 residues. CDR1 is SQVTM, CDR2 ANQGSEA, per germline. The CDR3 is CSVTSGGARNEQFF. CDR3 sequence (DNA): TGCAGCGTCACTAGCGGGGGGGCAAGGAATGAGCAGTTCTTC.

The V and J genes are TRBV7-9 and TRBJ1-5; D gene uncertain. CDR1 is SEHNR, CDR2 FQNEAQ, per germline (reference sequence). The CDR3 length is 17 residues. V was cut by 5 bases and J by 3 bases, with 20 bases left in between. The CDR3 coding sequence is TGTGCCAGCAGCCAGAATCGGGGAGGCAGCCCCAATCAGCCCCAGCATTTT. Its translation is CASSQNRGGSPNQPQHF.

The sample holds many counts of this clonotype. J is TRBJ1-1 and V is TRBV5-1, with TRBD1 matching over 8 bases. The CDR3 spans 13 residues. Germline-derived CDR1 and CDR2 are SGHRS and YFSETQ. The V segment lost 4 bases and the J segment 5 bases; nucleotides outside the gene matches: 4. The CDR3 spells CASSPGQGTEAFF. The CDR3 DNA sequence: TGCGCCAGCAGCCCAGGACAGGGAACTGAAGCTTTCTTT.

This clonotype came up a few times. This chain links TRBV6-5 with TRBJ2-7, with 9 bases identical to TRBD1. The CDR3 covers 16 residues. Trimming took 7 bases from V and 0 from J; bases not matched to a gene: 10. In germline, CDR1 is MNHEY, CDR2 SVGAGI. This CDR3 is CASKRRPGQGSYEQYF. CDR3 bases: TGTGCCAGCAAACGGCGGCCGGGACAGGGCTCCTACGAGCAGTACTTC.

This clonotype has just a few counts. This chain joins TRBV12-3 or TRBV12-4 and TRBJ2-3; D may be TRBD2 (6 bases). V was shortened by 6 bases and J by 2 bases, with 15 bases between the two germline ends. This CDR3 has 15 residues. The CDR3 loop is CASSKLGGSTDTQYF. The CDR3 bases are TGTGCCAGCAGCAAACTCGGGGGTTCCACAGATACGCAGTATTTT.

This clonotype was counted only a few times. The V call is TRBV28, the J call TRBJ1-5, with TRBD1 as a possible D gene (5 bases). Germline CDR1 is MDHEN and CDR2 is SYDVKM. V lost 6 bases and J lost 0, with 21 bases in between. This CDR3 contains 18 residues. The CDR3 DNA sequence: TGTGCCAGCAGATCCGAGGGACCGACCTCTTATAGCAATCAGCCCCAGCATTTT. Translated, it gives CASRSEGPTSYSNQPQHF. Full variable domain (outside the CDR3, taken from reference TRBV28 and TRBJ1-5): DVKVTQSSRYLVKRTGEKVFLECVQDMDHENMFWYRQDPGLGLRLIYFSYDVKMKEKGDIPEGYSVSREKKERFSLILESASTNQTSMYLCASRSEGPTSYSNQPQHFGDGTRLSIL.

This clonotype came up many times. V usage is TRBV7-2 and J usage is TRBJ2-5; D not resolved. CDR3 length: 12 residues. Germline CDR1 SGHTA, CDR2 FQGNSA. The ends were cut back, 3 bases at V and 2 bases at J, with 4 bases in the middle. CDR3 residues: CASSFWQETQYF. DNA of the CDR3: TGTGCCAGCAGCTTCTGGCAAGAGACCCAGTACTTC.

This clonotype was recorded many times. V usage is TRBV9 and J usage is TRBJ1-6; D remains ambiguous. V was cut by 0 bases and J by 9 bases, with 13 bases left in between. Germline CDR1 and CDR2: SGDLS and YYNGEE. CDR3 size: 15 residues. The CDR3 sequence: CASSVGGSGTSPLHF. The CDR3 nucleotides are TGTGCCAGCAGCGTAGGAGGATCCGGAACTTCACCCCTCCACTTT.

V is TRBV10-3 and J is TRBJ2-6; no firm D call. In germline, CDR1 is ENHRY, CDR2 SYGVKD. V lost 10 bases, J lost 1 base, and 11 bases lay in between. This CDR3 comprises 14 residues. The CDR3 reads CATRTASGANVLTF. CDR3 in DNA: TGTGCCACCCGGACGGCGTCTGGGGCCAACGTCCTGACTTTC.